The source of this T cell receptor beta chain is a study of glioma-infiltrating T cells after dendritic cell vaccination. Study-level information: At biweekly intervals, patients got three intradermal dendritic cell vaccine injections.

The primer mix had 60 V beta and 13 J beta primers. Clones were sequenced by immunoSEQ multiplex PCR, and TCRdb holds only the in-frame ones, with some missing. The sample lists about 100,000 clones; around 80% were seen once. V shed 6 bases and J shed 8 bases, with 16 bases lying between them. In germline, CDR1 is SEHNR, CDR2 FQNEAQ (reference sequence). The CDR3 covers 13 residues. The V call is TRBV7-9, the J call TRBJ1-1, with a tentative D call TRBD1 (5 bases). The sequences come from blood, collected before dendritic cell vaccination. The TCR comes from a human donor with glioblastoma. The CDR3 loop reads CASRPTGISEAFF. CDR3 bases: TGTGCCAGCAGACCTACAGGAATCTCGGAAGCTTTCTTT.